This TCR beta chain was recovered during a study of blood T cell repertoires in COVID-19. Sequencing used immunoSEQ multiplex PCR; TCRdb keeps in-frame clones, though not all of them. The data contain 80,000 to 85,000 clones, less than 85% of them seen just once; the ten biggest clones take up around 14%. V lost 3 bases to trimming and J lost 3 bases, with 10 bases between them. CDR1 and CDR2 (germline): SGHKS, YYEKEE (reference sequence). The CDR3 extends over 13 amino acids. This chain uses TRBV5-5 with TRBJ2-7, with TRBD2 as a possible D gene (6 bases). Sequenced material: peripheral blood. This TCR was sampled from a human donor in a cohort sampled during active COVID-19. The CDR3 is CASSSGDYYEQYF. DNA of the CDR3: TGTGCCAGCAGCTCGGGGGATTACTACGAGCAGTACTTC.